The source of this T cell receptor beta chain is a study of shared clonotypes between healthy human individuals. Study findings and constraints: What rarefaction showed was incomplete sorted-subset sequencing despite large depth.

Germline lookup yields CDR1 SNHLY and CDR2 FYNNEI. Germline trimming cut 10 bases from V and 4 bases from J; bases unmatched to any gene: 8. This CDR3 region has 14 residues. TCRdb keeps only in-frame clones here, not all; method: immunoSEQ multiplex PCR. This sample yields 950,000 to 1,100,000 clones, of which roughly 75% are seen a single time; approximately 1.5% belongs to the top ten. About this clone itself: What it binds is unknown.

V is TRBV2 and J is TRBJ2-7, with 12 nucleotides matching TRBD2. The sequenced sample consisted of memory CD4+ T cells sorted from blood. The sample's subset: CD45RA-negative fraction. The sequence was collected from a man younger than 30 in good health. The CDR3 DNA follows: TGTGCCACCCTGACTAGCGGGAGTTTGTACGAGCAGTACTTC. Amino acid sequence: CATLTSGSLYEQYF.